A selection of T cell receptor beta chains follows, all from one sample in a study of CD8 T cells in ankylosing spondylitis. TCRdb called the 5' RACE reads again in MiXCR, with one record for every CDR3 protein. The data contain 700,000 to 850,000 distinct CDR3 sequences, 10% to 15% of them singletons. Sequencing input: blood, either unsorted or a sorted T cell fraction (not recorded which). These receptors were obtained from a male donor with ankylosing spondylitis. CDR3s include the opening cysteine and the closing phenylalanine or tryptophan. Fields, in order: V gene, D gene, clone size, J gene, CDR3 DNA, CDR3 protein. The D gene is left open where the match is weak. The size of a clone is reported for some rows only, either as once, few or many, or as a class for expanded clones.

TRBV24-1	TRBD1	few	TRBJ2-1	TGTGCCACCAGTGATTATGGGACAGGGTTACTCAATGAGCAGTTCTTC	CATSDYGTGLLNEQFF
TRBV6-5	.	.	TRBJ1-1	TGTGCCAGCGGCGGAAGGAACACTGAAGCTTTCTTT	CASGGRNTEAFF
TRBV18	.	many	TRBJ1-1	TGTGCCAGCTCGACGAATAAGGACACTGAAGCTTTCTTT	CASSTNKDTEAFF
TRBV4-2	.	.	TRBJ1-5	TGTGCCAGCAGCCAGGGCGGGACGGATAGCAATCAGCCCCAGCATTTT	CASSQGGTDSNQPQHF
TRBV5-1	.	few	TRBJ2-5	TGCGCCAGCAGCGTCCCCGTTTCGGTAGAGACCCAGTACTTC	CASSVPVSVETQYF
TRBV6-5	.	few	TRBJ2-7	TGTGCCAGCAGTTACGGCACGGTTGCCTACGAGCAGTACTTC	CASSYGTVAYEQYF
TRBV20-1	TRBD1	few	TRBJ2-7	TGCAGTGCTAGGGATGAAGGACAGGGGAGCTACGAGCAGTACTTC	CSARDEGQGSYEQYF
TRBV6-6	.	.	TRBJ2-1	TGTGCCAGCAGTAGGCGGACAGACAATGAGCAGTTCTTC	CASSRRTDNEQFF
TRBV5-1	.	once	TRBJ2-5	TGCGCCAGCAGCTTCCGTCAGGGGATAGAGACCCAGTACTTC	CASSFRQGIETQYF
TRBV3-1	.	few	TRBJ2-7	TGTGCCAGCAGCCAAGGTACGGTCGGGGGCGAGCAGTACTTC	CASSQGTVGGEQYF
TRBV5-1	TRBD2	.	TRBJ2-1	TGCGCCAGCAGCCACCCTGGCGGGAGGCCAAGGGACAATGAGCAGTTCTTC	CASSHPGGRPRDNEQFF
TRBV4-3	.	few	TRBJ2-1	TGCGCCAGCAGCCAAGATACAGGACCCTACTATTACAATGAGCAGTTCTTC	CASSQDTGPYYYNEQFF
TRBV11-2	.	few	TRBJ2-7	TGTGCCAGCAGCTTCGTAAGGGGACCCCAAATTCGCTACGAGCAGTACTTC	CASSFVRGPQIRYEQYF
TRBV5-1	.	.	TRBJ2-5	TGCGCCAGCAGCTTGGAACAGACCCAAGAGACCCAGTACTTC	CASSLEQTQETQYF
TRBV3-1	.	.	TRBJ2-2	TGTGCCAGCAGCCAATTCCTAGGGGCCGGCGGGGAGCTGTTTTTT	CASSQFLGAGGELFF
TRBV7-9	.	.	TRBJ1-2	TGTGCCACCAAGGAGGGAGGTGGTAACTATGGCTACACCTTC	CATKEGGGNYGYTF
TRBV7-7	.	.	TRBJ2-1	TGTGCTAGCAGCTTAGTTCCGGGCGCCGGCAATGAGCAGTTCTTC	CASSLVPGAGNEQFF
TRBV30	.	.	TRBJ1-1	TGTGCCTGGACAGGGTTGGACACTGAAGCTTTCTTT	CAWTGLDTEAFF
TRBV20-1	.	few	TRBJ1-6	TGCAGTGCCAGACAGCTAGGGAGCGATAATTCACCCCTCCACTTT	CSARQLGSDNSPLHF
TRBV5-1	TRBD2	.	TRBJ2-2	TGCGCCAGCAGCCCGCTACTAGCGGGGGGACGGGAGCTGTTTTTT	CASSPLLAGGRELFF
TRBV12-3/TRBV12-4	.	many	TRBJ2-3	TGTGCCAGCAGTCGTTTCCAGGACACTGGAGCAGATACGCAGTATTTT	CASSRFQDTGADTQYF
TRBV7-6	TRBD1	few	TRBJ2-7	TGTGCCAGCAGCGGCCAGACAGGGGCCTACGAGCAGTACTTC	CASSGQTGAYEQYF
TRBV20-1	.	.	TRBJ1-4	TGCAGTGCTGAAGGACGCGGTGAAAAACTGTTTTTT	CSAEGRGEKLFF
TRBV20-1	TRBD2	.	TRBJ2-2	TGCAGTGCTAGAGATCCGCTCCTAGCGGGGGCCGGGGAGCTGTTTTTT	CSARDPLLAGAGELFF
TRBV5-1	TRBD1	few	TRBJ2-7	TGCGCCAGCAGCTTTTCACCGGGACAGGCCTACGAGCAGTACTTC	CASSFSPGQAYEQYF
TRBV20-1	.	few	TRBJ2-4	TGCAGTGCTAGCCCAGCAGCCAAAAACATTCAGTACTTC	CSASPAAKNIQYF
TRBV5-1	TRBD2	few	TRBJ2-3	TGCGCCAGCAGCCCCAGTCGGACTAGCGGGGCCACAGATACGCAGTATTTT	CASSPSRTSGATDTQYF
TRBV5-1	TRBD2	few	TRBJ2-3	TGCGCCAGCAGCGGAAGGACTAGCGGGAGCACAGATACGCAGTATTTT	CASSGRTSGSTDTQYF
TRBV7-7	TRBD2	few	TRBJ2-1	TGTGCTAGCAGCTTAACCAGCGGGATGGGGGATGAGCAGTTCTTC	CASSLTSGMGDEQFF
TRBV9	TRBD2	.	TRBJ2-7	TGTGCCAGCAGCGTATTCGCGGGAGCAACCCACGAGCAGTACTTC	CASSVFAGATHEQYF
TRBV6-1	.	few	TRBJ2-2	TGTGCCAGCAGCCGTCGAGGAGCGGCCGGGGAGCTGTTTTTT	CASSRRGAAGELFF
TRBV20-1	.	.	TRBJ2-5	TGCAGTGCTACGACTTGGAGGCTTCTAGGGACCCAGTACTTC	CSATTWRLLGTQYF
TRBV7-2	TRBD2	few	TRBJ2-1	TGTGCCAGCAGCTTCCCCCGGACTAGCGAGCAGTTCTTC	CASSFPRTSEQFF
TRBV10-3	TRBD2	.	TRBJ2-1	TGTGCCATCAGCAGCCTAGCGGGAGGGAATGAGCAGTTCTTC	CAISSLAGGNEQFF
TRBV20-1	TRBD2	few	TRBJ2-1	TGCAGTGCTATAGCGGGGGGGATCTCCTACAATGAGCAGTTCTTC	CSAIAGGISYNEQFF
TRBV7-2	.	.	TRBJ2-5	TGTGCCAGCAGCTTATGGGGGCGTCAAGAGACCCAGTACTTC	CASSLWGRQETQYF
TRBV6-5	.	many	TRBJ1-6	TGTGCCAGCATTAAGGGGACTAATTTACCCCTCCACTTT	CASIKGTNLPLHF
TRBV11-1	.	few	TRBJ2-3	TGTGCCAGCAGCCCCGGATTGATGAACACAGATACGCAGTATTTT	CASSPGLMNTDTQYF
TRBV6-5	.	.	TRBJ2-5	TGTGCCAGCAGTTCCCGAGAACTCCAAGAGACCCAGTACTTC	CASSSRELQETQYF
TRBV20-1	TRBD2	few	TRBJ2-7	TGCAGTGCTGGGCGGTTCGGGAGGGCCTTAGGGGAGCAGTACTTC	CSAGRFGRALGEQYF
TRBV29-1	.	many	TRBJ1-2	TGCAGCGTTTACGGACAGAACTATGGCTACACCTTC	CSVYGQNYGYTF
TRBV11-2	TRBD2	.	TRBJ2-1	TGTGCCAGCAGCACCGGGACTAGCGGGGGGGATGAGCAGTTCTTC	CASSTGTSGGDEQFF
TRBV7-2	.	many	TRBJ2-3	TGTGCCAGCAGCTTAGGCCCCACAGATACGCAGTATTTT	CASSLGPTDTQYF
TRBV4-3	.	many	TRBJ2-7	TGCGCCAGCAGCTTTCTGTCGGGAGACTCCTACGAGCAGTACTTC	CASSFLSGDSYEQYF